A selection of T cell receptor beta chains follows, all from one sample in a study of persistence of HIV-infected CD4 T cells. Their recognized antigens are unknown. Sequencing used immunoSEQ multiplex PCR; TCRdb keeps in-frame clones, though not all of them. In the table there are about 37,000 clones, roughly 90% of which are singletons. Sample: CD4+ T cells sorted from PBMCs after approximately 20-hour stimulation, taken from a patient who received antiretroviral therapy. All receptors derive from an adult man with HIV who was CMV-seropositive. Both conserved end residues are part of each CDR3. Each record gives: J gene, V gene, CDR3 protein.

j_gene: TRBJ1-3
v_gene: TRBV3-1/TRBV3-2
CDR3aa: CASSQEWASGNTIYF

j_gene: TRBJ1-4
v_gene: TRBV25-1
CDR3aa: CASSLTTPGKEKLFF

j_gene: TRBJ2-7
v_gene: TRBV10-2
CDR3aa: CASRRGLGSEQYF

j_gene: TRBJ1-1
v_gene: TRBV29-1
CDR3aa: CSVEGRVSTEAFF

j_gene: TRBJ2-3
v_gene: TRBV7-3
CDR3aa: CASSFTGKTDTQYF

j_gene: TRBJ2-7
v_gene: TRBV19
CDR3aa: CASSIWRGEQYF

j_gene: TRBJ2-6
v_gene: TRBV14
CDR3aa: CASSHRGGPGANVLTF

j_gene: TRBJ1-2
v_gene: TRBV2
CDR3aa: CASSEQGPYGYTF

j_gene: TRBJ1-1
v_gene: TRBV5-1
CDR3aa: CASSSTDLGTEAFF

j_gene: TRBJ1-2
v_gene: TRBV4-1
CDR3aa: CASSQRTGNYGYTF

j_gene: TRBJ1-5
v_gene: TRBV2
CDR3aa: CASSLQGPPQPQHF